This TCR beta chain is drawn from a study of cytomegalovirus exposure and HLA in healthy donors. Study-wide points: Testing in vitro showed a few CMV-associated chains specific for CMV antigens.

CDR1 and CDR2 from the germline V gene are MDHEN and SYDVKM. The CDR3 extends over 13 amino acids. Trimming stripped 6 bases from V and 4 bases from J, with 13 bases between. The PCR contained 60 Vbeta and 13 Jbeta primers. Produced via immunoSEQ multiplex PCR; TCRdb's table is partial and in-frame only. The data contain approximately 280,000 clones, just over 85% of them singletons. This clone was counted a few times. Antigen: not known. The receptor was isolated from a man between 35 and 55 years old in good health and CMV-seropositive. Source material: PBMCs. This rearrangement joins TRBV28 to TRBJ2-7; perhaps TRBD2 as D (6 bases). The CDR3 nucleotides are TGTGCCAGCAGGCGGGACCCTTCGTACGAGCAGTACTTC. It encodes CASRRDPSYEQYF.